This TCR beta chain was retrieved from a study of CD8 T cells in ankylosing spondylitis. General study points: Typical of ankylosing spondylitis blood, it appeared, was a TCR beta motif of under 10 highly homologous variants. Several of the motif variants were reported before in synovial fluid and blood from reactive arthritis.

TCRdb reprocessed the 5' RACE reads via MiXCR and lists one record per CDR3 protein. The sample yields under 950,000 distinct CDR3 sequences, around 17% seen once. The CDR3 covers 15 residues. V was clipped by 0 bases and J by 8 bases, with 16 bases between them. Germline V gives CDR1 MNHNS, CDR2 SASEGT. As regards this clonotype: What it recognizes is unknown.

This chain uses TRBV6-1 with TRBJ1-2; D unclear. Input material: blood, either unsorted or a sorted T cell fraction (not recorded which). This clonotype was obtained from a male donor with ankylosing spondylitis. CDR3: CASSEALGSLEGYTF. The CDR3 DNA is TGTGCCAGCAGTGAAGCGCTGGGTAGTTTGGAGGGCTACACCTTC.